This T cell receptor (beta chain) was identified during a study of blood T cells in healthy people across ages. Through a sample-barcoded 5' primer and a J-beta primer mix, a second PCR was run for 7 to 11 cycles. Every sample returned 2.5 million or more CDR3-containing paired-end reads. MiXCR was run by TCRdb on the 5' RACE reads, yielding one entry per CDR3 protein. This table holds around 990,000 distinct CDR3 sequences, less than 45% found once. On this clonotype: Its target is not known.

Germline values: CDR1 MDHEN, CDR2 SYDVKM. Trimming took 5 bases from V and 3 from J, leaving 17 bases between them. The CDR3 is 16 amino acids. With each sample, at least 5 micrograms of total RNA were extracted. Study results and caveats: A strong correlation between TCR beta diversity and naive T cell percentage was seen.

Sample: blood. The clonotype was recovered from a man aged 18 to 35 in good health. The rearrangement links TRBV28 to TRBJ2-1, with D tentatively TRBD1 or TRBD2 (5 bases each). This CDR3 is CASSASGTYLYNEQFF. The CDR3 nucleotides are TGTGCCAGCAGTGCATCCGGGACCTACCTCTACAATGAGCAGTTCTTC. Looking up the rest from reference TRBV28 and TRBJ2-1 gives the full variable domain: DVKVTQSSRYLVKRTGEKVFLECVQDMDHENMFWYRQDPGLGLRLIYFSYDVKMKEKGDIPEGYSVSREKKERFSLILESASTNQTSMYLCASSASGTYLYNEQFFGPGTRLTVL.